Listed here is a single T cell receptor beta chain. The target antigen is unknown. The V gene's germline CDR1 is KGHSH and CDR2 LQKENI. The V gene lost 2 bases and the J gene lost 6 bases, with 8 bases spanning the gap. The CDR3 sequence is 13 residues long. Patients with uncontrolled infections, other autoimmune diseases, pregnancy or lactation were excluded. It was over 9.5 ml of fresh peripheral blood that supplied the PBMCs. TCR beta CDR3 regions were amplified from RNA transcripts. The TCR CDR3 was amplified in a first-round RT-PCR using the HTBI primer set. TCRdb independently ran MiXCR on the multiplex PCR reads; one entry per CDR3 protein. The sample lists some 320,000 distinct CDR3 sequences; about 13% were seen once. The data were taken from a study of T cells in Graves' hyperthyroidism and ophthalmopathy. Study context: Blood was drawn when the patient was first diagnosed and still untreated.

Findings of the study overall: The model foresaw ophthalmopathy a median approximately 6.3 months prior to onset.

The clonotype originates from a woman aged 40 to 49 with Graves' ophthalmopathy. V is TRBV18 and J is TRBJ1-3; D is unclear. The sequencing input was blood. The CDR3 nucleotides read TGTGCCAGCTCACCATCGAGGGAAAACACCATATATTTT. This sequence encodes CASSPSRENTIYF.